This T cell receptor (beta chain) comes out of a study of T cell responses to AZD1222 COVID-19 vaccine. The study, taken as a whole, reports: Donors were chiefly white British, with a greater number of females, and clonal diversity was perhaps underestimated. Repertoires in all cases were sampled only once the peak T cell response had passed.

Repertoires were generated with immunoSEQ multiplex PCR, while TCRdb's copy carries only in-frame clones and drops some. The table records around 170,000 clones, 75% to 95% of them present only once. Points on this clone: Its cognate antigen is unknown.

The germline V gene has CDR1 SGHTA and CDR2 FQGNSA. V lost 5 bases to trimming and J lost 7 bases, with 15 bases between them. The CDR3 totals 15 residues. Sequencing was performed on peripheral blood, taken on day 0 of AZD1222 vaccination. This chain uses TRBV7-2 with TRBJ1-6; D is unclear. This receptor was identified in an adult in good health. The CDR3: CASSAPGTPNSPLHF. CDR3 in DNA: TGTGCCAGCAGCGCCCCGGGAACCCCGAATTCACCCCTCCACTTT.